Listed below are T cell receptor beta chains from one sample, sequenced in a study of blood T cell repertoires in COVID-19. The method was immunoSEQ multiplex PCR; TCRdb's version includes in-frame clones alone and lacks a portion of them. This table has 150,000 to 250,000 clones, roughly three quarters appearing once. The sequenced sample was peripheral blood. These receptors were taken from a woman between 40 and 50 years old with COVID-19, enrolled during active disease. Both conserved end residues are part of each CDR3. The D gene is left open where the match is weak. Clone size, where shown, is once, few, many, or a class for clones that have expanded.

V	J	size	D	CDR3	DNA
TRBV5-1	TRBJ2-7	.	TRBD2	CASSYPREGPGEQYF	TGCGCCAGCAGTTACCCCCGGGAGGGACCCGGGGAGCAGTACTTC
TRBV13	TRBJ1-1	few	.	CASSLVGAGNTEAFF	TGTGCCAGCAGCTTAGTAGGAGCTGGGAACACTGAAGCTTTCTTT
TRBV25-1	TRBJ1-2	.	.	CATGGQIYGYTF	TGTGCCACCGGCGGGCAGATCTATGGCTACACCTTC
TRBV20-1	TRBJ1-6	.	.	CSASKLNLSSYNSPLHF	TGCAGTGCTAGTAAGTTAAACCTTAGCTCCTATAATTCACCCCTCCACTTT
TRBV7-2	TRBJ2-2	.	.	CASGAPVTGELFF	TGTGCCAGCGGGGCCCCGGTCACCGGGGAGCTGTTTTTT
TRBV5-1	TRBJ2-7	.	.	CASSLTSYEQYF	TGCGCCAGCAGCTTGACGAGCTACGAGCAGTACTTC
TRBV30	TRBJ2-5	.	.	CAWSVSETQYF	TGTGCCTGGAGTGTCTCGGAGACCCAGTACTTC
TRBV21-1	TRBJ1-6	.	.	CASSKRRDRVAYNSPLHF	TGTGCCAGCAGCAAACGACGGGACAGGGTGGCGTATAATTCACCCCTCCACTTT
TRBV7-9	TRBJ2-3	once	TRBD2	CASTTGGSSGDGDTQYF	TGTGCCAGCACCACAGGTGGTTCTAGCGGGGACGGGGATACGCAGTATTTT
TRBV27	TRBJ2-1	.	TRBD2	CASSFISGRGNEQFF	TGTGCCAGCAGTTTCATTAGCGGGAGGGGCAATGAGCAGTTCTTC
TRBV5-6	TRBJ1-2	.	TRBD1	CASSRHGTGGRGYTF	TGTGCCAGCAGCCGTCACGGGACAGGGGGGAGGGGCTACACCTTC
TRBV6-1	TRBJ2-5	.	.	CASSEGTWRETQYF	TGTGCCAGCAGTGAAGGGACCTGGAGGGAGACCCAGTACTTC
TRBV19	TRBJ1-1	.	.	CASSHQGSNTEAFF	TGTGCCAGTAGCCATCAGGGTAGCAACACTGAAGCTTTCTTT
TRBV5-4	TRBJ2-7	.	.	CASSLAGARSYEQYF	TGTGCCAGCAGCTTGGCCGGAGCGCGGTCCTACGAGCAGTACTTC
TRBV5-5	TRBJ2-7	.	TRBD1	CASSARTGVEYEQYF	TGTGCCAGCAGCGCCAGGACAGGGGTCGAGTACGAGCAGTACTTC